Reported below is one TCR beta chain. This clone's antigen is unknown. Base qualities are not at hand, and no much larger clone is one base apart. The entry originates in a study of CD39 and CD103 CD8 tumor-infiltrating T cells (dated by TCRdb to the late 2010s). As for the study more broadly: Repertoire comparisons were shown for an HPV-positive HNSCC, an HPV-negative HNSCC, an ovarian cancer and a melanoma patient. Repertoires of CD8 TIL subsets defined by CD103 and CD39 were compared with peripheral memory CD8 T cells by TCRbeta CDR3 deep sequencing.

Patients were not receiving therapy at sample collection, though earlier treatments ranged from chemotherapy, radiotherapy, surgery and immunotherapy to none. Thawed cells were enriched for T lymphocytes with a negative-selection kit, adding EpCAM beads for tumor-infiltrating lymphocytes. Memory CD8 T cells were sorted using a CD8+CD4-CD45RA- gate, without regard to whether the cells expressed CCR7. Before analysis, peripheral blood mononuclear cells were separated on a Ficoll-Paque PLUS gradient and then cryopreserved. On a FACSAria II, each population was sorted to approximately 99% purity, and the resulting cell pellets were frozen for TCR sequencing with no culture step. Trimming removed 3 bases from V and 5 bases from J; the gene matches leave 3 bases unexplained. The germline V gene (reference sequence) gives CDR1 as SEHNR and CDR2 as FQNEAQ. From its cysteine to its phenylalanine, the CDR3 spans 13 amino acids. Only the CDR3 part of the read is kept: 39 bases, read in frame from the first base.

For each subset, genomic DNA was extracted from about 10,000 to 100,000 sorted cells using the DNeasy Blood and Tissue Kit. The TCRbeta V-J or V-D-J regions were sequenced and mapped through the immunoSEQ service, and coverage above 10x per sample was achieved. Turning to the authors' computational methods: Only productive rearrangements exported from the immunoSEQ Analyzer platform were analyzed, with clonality assessed on the 500 most abundant clones. To quantify how much repertoires overlapped between populations, both the Morisita-Horn similarity index and the Jaccard index were used. In 5 or 6 cancer patients, Morisita-Horn similarity was measured between the TCR repertoires of CD8 T-cell subsets. TCRdb retrieved this table from immuneACCESS and kept in-frame rearrangements only. Not all clones are present; in checked studies, unresolved V genes account for under half, and no reason is known for the remainder. V, J and clone size were drawn from that table, and D and trimming were deduced from the DNA. The sample data list 6,000 to 7,500 clones, and 50% to 75% of these were observed just once. About three fifths of the sample is taken by the ten largest.

The full study reports these points: Clonotypes from DN TILs largely overlapped with peripheral memory CD8 repertoires, while clonotypes from DP TILs were only rarely found in blood or uninvolved lymph node. DP CD8 TILs appeared more oligoclonal than DN and SP CD8 TILs and blood memory CD8 T cells, with top 30 clonotypes covering about 50-86%.

The rearranged segments are TRBV7-9 and TRBJ2-7, with 8 middle bases fitting TRBD1. The clonotype was recovered from a human donor with head and neck squamous cell carcinoma. Sequencing input: CD8+ T cells sorted from blood. Per the publication, the cell subset or site label means: total memory CD8 T cells (CD45RA-CCR7+/-) from blood or uninvolved lymph node. The DNA sequence is TGTGCCAGCAGCTTCGGGACAGGCCACGAGCAGTACTTC. Its amino acids are CASSFGTGHEQYF.